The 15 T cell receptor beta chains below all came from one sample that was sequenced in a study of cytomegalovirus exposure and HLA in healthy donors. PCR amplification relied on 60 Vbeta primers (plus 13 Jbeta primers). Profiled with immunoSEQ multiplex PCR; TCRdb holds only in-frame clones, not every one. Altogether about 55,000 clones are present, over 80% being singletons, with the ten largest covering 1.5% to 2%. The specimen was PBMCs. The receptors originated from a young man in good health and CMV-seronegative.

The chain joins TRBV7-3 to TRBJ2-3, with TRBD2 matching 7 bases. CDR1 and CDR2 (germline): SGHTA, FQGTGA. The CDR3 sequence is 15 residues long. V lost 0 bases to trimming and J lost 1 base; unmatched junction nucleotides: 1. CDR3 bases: TGTGCCAGCAGCTTAACGGGGGGGGGCACAGATACGCAGTATTTT. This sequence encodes CASSLTGGGTDTQYF.

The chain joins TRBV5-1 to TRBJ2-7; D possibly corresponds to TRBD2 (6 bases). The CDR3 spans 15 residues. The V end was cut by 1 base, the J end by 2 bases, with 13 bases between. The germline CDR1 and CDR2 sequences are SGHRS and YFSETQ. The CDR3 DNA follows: TGCGCCAGCAGCTTGCTCGGGACTCCAGCCTACGAGCAGTACTTC. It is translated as CASSLLGTPAYEQYF.

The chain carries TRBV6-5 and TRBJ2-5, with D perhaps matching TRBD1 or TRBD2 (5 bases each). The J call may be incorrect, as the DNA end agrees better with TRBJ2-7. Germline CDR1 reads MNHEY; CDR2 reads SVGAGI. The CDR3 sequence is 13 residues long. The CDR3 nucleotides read TGTGCCAGCAGTACCCGTGGGGGCTACGAGCAGTACTTC. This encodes CASSTRGGYEQYF.

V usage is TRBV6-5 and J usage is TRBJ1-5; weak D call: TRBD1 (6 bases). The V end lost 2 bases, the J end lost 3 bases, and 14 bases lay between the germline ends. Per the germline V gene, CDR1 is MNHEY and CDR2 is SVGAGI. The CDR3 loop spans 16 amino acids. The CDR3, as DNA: TGTGCCAGCAGTTACCGGAGAACAGGGAACAATCAGCCCCAGCATTTT. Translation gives CASSYRRTGNNQPQHF.

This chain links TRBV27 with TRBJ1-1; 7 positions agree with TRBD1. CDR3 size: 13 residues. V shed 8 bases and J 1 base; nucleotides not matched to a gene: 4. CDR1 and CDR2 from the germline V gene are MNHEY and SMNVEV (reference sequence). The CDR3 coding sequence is TGTGCCAGCCTGGGACAGCCGAACACTGAAGCTTTCTTT. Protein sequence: CASLGQPNTEAFF.

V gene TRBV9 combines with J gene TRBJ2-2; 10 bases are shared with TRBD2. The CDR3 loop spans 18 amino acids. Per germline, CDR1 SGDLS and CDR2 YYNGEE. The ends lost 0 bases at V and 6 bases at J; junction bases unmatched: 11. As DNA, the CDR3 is TGTGCCAGCAGCGTAGTTCCTAGCGGGAGCGGAACTGCCGGGGAGCTGTTTTTT. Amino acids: CASSVVPSGSGTAGELFF. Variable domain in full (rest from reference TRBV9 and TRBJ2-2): DSGVTQTPKHLITATGQRVTLRCSPRSGDLSVYWYQQSLDQGLQFLIQYYNGEERAKGNILERFSAQQFPDLHSELNLSSLELGDSALYFCASSVVPSGSGTAGELFFGEGSRLTVL.

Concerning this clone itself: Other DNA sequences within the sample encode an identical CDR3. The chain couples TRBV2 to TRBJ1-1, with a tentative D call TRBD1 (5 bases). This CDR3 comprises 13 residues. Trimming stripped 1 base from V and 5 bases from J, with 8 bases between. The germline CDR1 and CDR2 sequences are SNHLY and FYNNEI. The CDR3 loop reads CASSEGGRTEAFF. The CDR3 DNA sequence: TGTGCCAGCAGTGAAGGGGGGAGGACTGAAGCTTTCTTT.

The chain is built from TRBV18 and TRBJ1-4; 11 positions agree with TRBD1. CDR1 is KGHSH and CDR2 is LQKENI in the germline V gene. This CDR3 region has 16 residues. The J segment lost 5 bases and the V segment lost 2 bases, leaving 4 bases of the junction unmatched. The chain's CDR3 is CASSPRTGGLNEKLFF. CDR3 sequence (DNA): TGTGCCAGCTCACCAAGGACAGGGGGCTTAAATGAAAAACTGTTTTTT.

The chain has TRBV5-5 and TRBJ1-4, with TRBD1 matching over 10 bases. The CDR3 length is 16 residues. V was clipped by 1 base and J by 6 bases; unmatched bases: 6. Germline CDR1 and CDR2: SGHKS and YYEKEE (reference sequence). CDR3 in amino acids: CASSLTLGTGDEKLFF. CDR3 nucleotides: TGTGCCAGCAGCTTGACTCTTGGGACAGGGGATGAAAAACTGTTTTTT. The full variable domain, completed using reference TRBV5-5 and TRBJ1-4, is DAGVTQSPTHLIKTRGQQVTLRCSPISGHKSVSWYQQVLGQGPQFIFQYYEKEERGRGNFPDRFSARQFPNYSSELNVNALLLGDSALYLCASSLTLGTGDEKLFFGSGTQLSVL.

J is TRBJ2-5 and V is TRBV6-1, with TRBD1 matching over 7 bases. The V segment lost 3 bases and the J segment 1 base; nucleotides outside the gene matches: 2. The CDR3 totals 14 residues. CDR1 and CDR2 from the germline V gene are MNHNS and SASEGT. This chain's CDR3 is CASSDRDSQETQYF. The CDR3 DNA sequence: TGTGCCAGCAGTGATAGGGACAGCCAAGAGACCCAGTACTTC.

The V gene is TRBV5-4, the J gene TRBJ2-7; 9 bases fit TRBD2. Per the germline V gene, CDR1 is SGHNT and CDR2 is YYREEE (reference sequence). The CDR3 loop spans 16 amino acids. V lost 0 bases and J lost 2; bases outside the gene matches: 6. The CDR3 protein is CASSLGLAENPYEQYF. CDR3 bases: TGTGCCAGCAGCTTGGGACTAGCGGAGAACCCCTACGAGCAGTACTTC. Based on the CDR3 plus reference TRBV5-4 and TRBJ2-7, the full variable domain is ETGVTQSPTHLIKTRGQQVTLRCSSQSGHNTVSWYQQALGQGPQFIFQYYREEENGRGNFPPRFSGLQFPNYSSELNVNALELDDSALYLCASSLGLAENPYEQYFGPGTRLTVT.

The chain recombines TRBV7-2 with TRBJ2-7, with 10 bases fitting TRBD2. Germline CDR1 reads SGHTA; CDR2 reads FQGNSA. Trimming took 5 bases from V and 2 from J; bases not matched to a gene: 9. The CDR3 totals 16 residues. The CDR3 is CASSPHILAGTYEQYF. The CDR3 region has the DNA TGTGCCAGCAGCCCCCATATACTAGCGGGGACCTACGAGCAGTACTTC. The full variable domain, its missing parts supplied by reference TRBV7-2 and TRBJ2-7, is GAGVSQSPSNKVTEKGKDVELRCDPISGHTALYWYRQSLGQGLEFLIYFQGNSAPDKSGLPSDRFSAERTGGSVSTLTIQRTQQEDSAVYLCASSPHILAGTYEQYFGPGTRLTVT.

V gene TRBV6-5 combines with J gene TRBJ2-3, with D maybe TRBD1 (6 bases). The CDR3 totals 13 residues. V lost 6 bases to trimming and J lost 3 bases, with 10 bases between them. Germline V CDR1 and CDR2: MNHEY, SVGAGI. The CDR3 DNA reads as TGTGCCAGCAGGACCAGGGGAACAGATACGCAGTATTTT. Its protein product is CASRTRGTDTQYF.

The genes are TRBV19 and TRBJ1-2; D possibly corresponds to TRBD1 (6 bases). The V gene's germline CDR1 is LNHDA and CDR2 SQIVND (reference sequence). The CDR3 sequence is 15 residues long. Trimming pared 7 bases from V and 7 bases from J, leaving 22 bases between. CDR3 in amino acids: CASNPLMGASGGYTF. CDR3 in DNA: TGTGCCAGTAACCCTCTCATGGGGGCGAGTGGTGGCTACACCTTC.

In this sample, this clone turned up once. The CDR3 spells CASSSYSGANVLTF. The CDR3 DNA sequence: TGTGCCAGCAGCTCCTACTCTGGGGCCAACGTCCTGACTTTC. The genes are TRBV7-2 and TRBJ2-6; D is unclear. The CDR3 length is 14 residues. The germline V and J ends were trimmed by 4 bases and 0 bases, with 4 bases remaining between them. Germline V gene data show CDR1 as SGHTA and CDR2 as FQGNSA.